One sample yielded the 8 T cell receptor beta chains listed below, sequenced in a study of beta chain features in type 1 diabetes. General study findings and limits: Shortening that was moderate but significant affected the TCRB CDR3s of Type 1 diabetes patients in all four CD4+ subsets.

Investigators reverse transcribed all isolated RNA, so they sequenced expressed TCRB transcripts. The repertoire was sequenced with immunoSEQ multiplex PCR; TCRdb's copy has only in-frame clones and lacks some. In the table there are around 280,000 clones, 15% of which are singletons. What these receptors recognize is not known. Source material: naive CD4+ T cells from blood. The source is a young man with type 1 diabetes.

A few counts support this clone. The chain is built from TRBV18 and TRBJ2-7, with D tentatively TRBD1 (5 bases). CDR1 and CDR2 from the germline V gene are KGHSH and LQKENI. The CDR3 spans 14 residues. The V gene lost 6 bases and the J gene lost 0 bases, with 12 bases spanning the gap. In nucleotides, the CDR3 is TGTGCCAGCTCGCAGCCAGGGCCCTCCTACGAGCAGTACTTC. Protein sequence: CASSQPGPSYEQYF.

The genes are TRBV13 and TRBJ2-7; a weak D match, TRBD1 (5 bases). This CDR3 is built from 16 residues. In germline, CDR1 is PRHDT, CDR2 FYEKMQ (reference sequence). The V end lost 5 bases, the J end lost 2 bases, and 19 bases lay between the germline ends. The CDR3 is CASSPPWTTGAYEQYF. CDR3 DNA sequence: TGTGCCAGCAGCCCCCCCTGGACAACGGGCGCCTACGAGCAGTACTTC.

This chain uses TRBV15 with TRBJ2-7; the match to TRBD1 covers 7 bases. Germline V gives CDR1 LNHNV, CDR2 YYDKDF (reference sequence). This CDR3 is built from 15 residues. The junction had 8 bases not matched to a gene; V was cut back by 4 bases and J by 2 bases. CDR3 sequence: CATSKEWTGAYEQYF. The CDR3 DNA follows: TGTGCCACCAGCAAAGAATGGACAGGCGCCTACGAGCAGTACTTC.

The rearrangement uses TRBV30 and TRBJ1-5; TRBD1 is a possible D gene (5 bases). Looked up from germline, CDR1 is GTSNPN and CDR2 is SVGIG (reference sequence). V was trimmed by 1 base and J by 2 bases, leaving 9 bases between them. CDR3 length equals 14 residues. This chain's CDR3 is CAWSGVGGNQPQHF. CDR3 DNA sequence: TGTGCCTGGAGTGGGGTAGGGGGCAATCAGCCCCAGCATTTT.

This clone was counted once. The chain links TRBV2 to TRBJ2-7, with 10 positions matching TRBD2. The CDR3 is 14 amino acids. J was trimmed by 9 bases and V by 10 bases; bases with no gene match: 15. Germline V gene data show CDR1 as SNHLY and CDR2 as FYNNEI. The CDR3 DNA reads as TGTGCCAACGCGATCACTAGCGGGGATCTTCGGCAGTACTTC. This codes for CANAITSGDLRQYF.

This clone was picked up a small number of times. This chain uses TRBV9 with TRBJ2-7; 7 bases agree with TRBD1. The CDR3 length is 14 residues. V was clipped by 4 bases and J by 2 bases; unmatched bases: 6. Germline CDR1 and CDR2: SGDLS and YYNGEE. CDR3 DNA: TGTGCCAGCAGCTTAGGGACAGATACCTACGAGCAGTACTTC. Protein product: CASSLGTDTYEQYF.

This clone came up a few times. This chain links TRBV21-1 with TRBJ2-7; the table assigns TRBD1, which was not confirmed against the DNA. TRBV21-1 is a recognized pseudogene. The length of the CDR3 is 16 residues. The CDR3 DNA reads as TGTGCCAGCAGCATCCCCCCCCGGGACAGGGTCTACGAGCAGTACTTC. Translating gives CASSIPPRDRVYEQYF.

This clone was seen more than once but under ten times. The gene calls are TRBV9 and TRBJ2-1; D is possibly TRBD2 (6 bases). Germline lookup yields CDR1 SGDLS and CDR2 YYNGEE. CDR3 length equals 15 residues. The ends were cut back, 2 bases at V and 2 bases at J, with 11 bases in the middle. The CDR3 region is CASSVGSLTYNEQFF. As DNA, the CDR3 is TGTGCCAGCAGCGTCGGGAGTTTGACCTACAATGAGCAGTTCTTC. The variable domain in full, with the rest retrieved from reference TRBV9 and TRBJ2-1, is DSGVTQTPKHLITATGQRVTLRCSPRSGDLSVYWYQQSLDQGLQFLIQYYNGEERAKGNILERFSAQQFPDLHSELNLSSLELGDSALYFCASSVGSLTYNEQFFGPGTRLTVL.